These 15 T cell receptor beta chains share one sample of origin, sequenced in a study of blood T cell repertoires in COVID-19. TCRdb's copy holds only in-frame clones and misses some; the assay was immunoSEQ multiplex PCR. The sample lists tens of thousands of clones, approximately 85% seen once, with about 17% in the top ten. The sample was peripheral blood. Receptor source: a human donor in a cohort sampled during active COVID-19.

This clone showed up just once. The chain recombines TRBV6-4 with TRBJ2-3; D is possibly TRBD2 (5 bases). CDR3 length: 11 amino acids. V lost 7 bases to trimming and J lost 5 bases, with 7 bases between them. The germline gives CDR1 MRHNA, CDR2 SNTAGT. In DNA form, the CDR3 reads TGTGCCAGCACGGGGATAGATACGCAGTATTTT. Translating gives CASTGIDTQYF.

The chain carries TRBV30 and TRBJ1-6; D call uncertain. The length of the CDR3 is 13 residues. CDR1 is GTSNPN and CDR2 is SVGIG in the germline V gene (reference sequence). The V end lost 0 bases, the J end lost 7 bases, and 7 bases lay between the germline ends. CDR3 region: CAWSVLENSPLHF. In DNA form, the CDR3 reads TGTGCCTGGAGTGTACTGGAGAATTCACCCCTCCACTTT.

The V call is TRBV19, the J call TRBJ1-5; 7 bases align to TRBD1. The CDR3 sequence is 13 residues long. In germline, CDR1 is LNHDA, CDR2 SQIVND (reference sequence). J gave up 5 bases and V 6 bases, and 4 bases lay outside the gene matches. CDR3: CASSAGGDQPQHF. CDR3 nucleotides: TGTGCCAGTAGCGCAGGGGGTGATCAGCCCCAGCATTTT. Filled out from reference TRBV19 and TRBJ1-5, the complete variable domain reads DGGITQSPKYLFRKEGQNVTLSCEQNLNHDAMYWYRQDPGQGLRLIYYSQIVNDFQKGDIAEGYSVSREKKESFPLTVTSAQKNPTAFYLCASSAGGDQPQHFGDGTRLSIL.

The gene calls are TRBV5-4 and TRBJ2-1, with 9 bases fitting TRBD2. The germline V gene encodes CDR1 SGHNT and CDR2 YYREEE (reference sequence). The CDR3 length is 15 residues. V dropped 3 bases and J dropped 7; count of bases not matched to a gene: 8. CDR3 DNA sequence: TGTGCCAGCAGCTCCGGGACTAGCCTTATGAATGAGCAGTTCTTC. Amino acid sequence: CASSSGTSLMNEQFF. Full variable domain (outside the CDR3, taken from reference TRBV5-4 and TRBJ2-1): ETGVTQSPTHLIKTRGQQVTLRCSSQSGHNTVSWYQQALGQGPQFIFQYYREEENGRGNFPPRFSGLQFPNYSSELNVNALELDDSALYLCASSSGTSLMNEQFFGPGTRLTVL.

The V gene is TRBV7-9, the J gene TRBJ1-2, with a possible D match to TRBD1 (5 bases). This CDR3 has 15 amino acids. The germline V gene encodes CDR1 SEHNR and CDR2 FQNEAQ (reference sequence). V was trimmed by 3 bases and J by 4 bases, leaving 15 bases between them. As DNA, the CDR3 is TGTGCCAGCAGCTTTTCCGGGGGTCCGCTCTATGGCTACACCTTC. Residues: CASSFSGGPLYGYTF.

This rearrangement joins TRBV6-4 to TRBJ1-1, with 8 positions matching TRBD1. The CDR3 loop spans 15 amino acids. Trimming cost V 3 bases and J 1 base; bases outside gene matches: 4. Germline CDR1 is MRHNA and CDR2 is SNTAGT. CDR3 loop: CASSEGQGENTEAFF. DNA of the CDR3: TGTGCCAGCAGTGAAGGACAGGGAGAGAACACTGAAGCTTTCTTT.

The V call is TRBV7-8, the J call TRBJ2-3; 7 bases agree with TRBD1. After removal of 1 base from V and 4 bases from J, the junction contained 8 bases not matched to a gene. The CDR3 covers 16 residues. Germline assignment: CDR1 SGHVS and CDR2 FQNEAQ. CDR3 amino acids: CASSLGGGRSADTQYF. In DNA, the CDR3 is TGTGCCAGCAGCTTAGGAGGGGGCCGAAGCGCAGATACGCAGTATTTT.

V gene TRBV6-6 combines with J gene TRBJ2-7; D might be TRBD1 (6 bases). From germline, CDR1 is MNHNY and CDR2 SVGAGI (reference sequence). The CDR3 is 13 residues long. V lost 3 bases, J lost 3 bases, and 9 bases lay in between. The CDR3 reads CASSYTGNYEQYF. The CDR3 DNA is TGTGCCAGCAGTTATACAGGGAACTACGAGCAGTACTTC.

This clone is a singleton in its sample. The chain couples TRBV7-2 to TRBJ2-1; D might be TRBD1 (6 bases). CDR1 is SGHTA and CDR2 is FQGNSA in the germline V gene. The V end lost 3 bases, the J end lost 5 bases, and 14 bases lay between the germline ends. The CDR3 loop spans 15 amino acids. CDR3 loop: CASSFLGAVNNEQFF. CDR3 DNA: TGTGCCAGCAGCTTTCTGGGGGCGGTTAACAATGAGCAGTTCTTC.

This chain links TRBV25-1 with TRBJ2-7; 8 bases fit TRBD2. The V gene's germline CDR1 is MGHDK and CDR2 SYGVNS. This CDR3 contains 14 residues. V gave up 5 bases and J gave up 3 bases; unmatched junction bases: 6. The CDR3 loop is CASSSPGGLYEQYF. The CDR3, as DNA: TGTGCCAGCAGTTCCCCGGGGGGGCTCTACGAGCAGTACTTC.

This clone has only one observation. The V and J genes are TRBV5-4 and TRBJ2-3, with D possibly matching TRBD1 (7 bases). The germline V and J ends were trimmed by 4 bases and 5 bases, with 17 bases remaining between them. The CDR3 sequence is 15 residues long. From germline, CDR1 is SGHNT and CDR2 YYREEE (reference sequence). This CDR3 reads CASSGGTATGDTQYF. As DNA, the CDR3 is TGTGCCAGCAGCGGGGGGACAGCCACGGGAGATACGCAGTATTTT.

This clone has just a few counts. The V call is TRBV7-9, the J call TRBJ1-2; TRBD1 matches at 8 bases. In germline, CDR1 is SEHNR, CDR2 FQNEAQ (reference sequence). Trimming cost V 3 bases and J 6 bases; bases outside gene matches: 3. This CDR3 contains 13 residues. Here the CDR3 reads CASSFATGDGYTF. CDR3 in DNA: TGTGCCAGCAGCTTTGCGACAGGGGATGGCTACACCTTC.

V is TRBV9 and J is TRBJ2-1; D call uncertain. The V end lost 0 bases, the J end lost 3 bases, and 10 bases lay between the germline ends. The CDR3 extends over 15 amino acids. Germline lookup yields CDR1 SGDLS and CDR2 YYNGEE. The CDR3 reads CASSVGLPLYNEQFF. The CDR3 bases are TGTGCCAGCAGCGTAGGGCTTCCGCTCTACAATGAGCAGTTCTTC.

This clone was picked up one time. The gene calls are TRBV5-1 and TRBJ2-7; a weak D match, TRBD2 (5 bases). Germline V CDR1 and CDR2: SGHRS, YFSETQ. Trimming left V 0 bases short and J 5 bases short, with 12 bases between. The CDR3 runs to 14 residues. CDR3 region: CASSLDGVKNEQYF. Written as DNA, the CDR3 is TGCGCCAGCAGCTTGGACGGGGTGAAGAACGAGCAGTACTTC.

The gene calls are TRBV19 and TRBJ2-2; D call uncertain. V shed 4 bases and J shed 4 bases, with 4 bases lying between them. Germline values: CDR1 LNHDA, CDR2 SQIVND (reference sequence). This CDR3 is 12 amino acids long. The CDR3 DNA follows: TGTGCCAGTAGTACTTCCACCGGGGAGCTGTTTTTT. Protein sequence: CASSTSTGELFF.